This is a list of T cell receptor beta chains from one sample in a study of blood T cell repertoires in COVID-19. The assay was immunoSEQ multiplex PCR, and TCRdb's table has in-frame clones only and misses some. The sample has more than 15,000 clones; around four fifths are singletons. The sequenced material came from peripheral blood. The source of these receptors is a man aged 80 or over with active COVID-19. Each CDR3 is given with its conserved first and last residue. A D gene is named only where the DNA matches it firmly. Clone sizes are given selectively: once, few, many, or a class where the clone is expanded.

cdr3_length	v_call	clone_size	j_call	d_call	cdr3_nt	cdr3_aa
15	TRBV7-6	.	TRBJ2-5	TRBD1	TGTGCCAGCAGCTACCGAACAGGGGCCCAAGAGACCCAGTACTTC	CASSYRTGAQETQYF
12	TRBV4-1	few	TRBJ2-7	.	TGCGCCAGCAGCGCAGGGCTGGGGGAGCAGTACTTC	CASSAGLGEQYF
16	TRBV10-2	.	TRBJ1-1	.	TGCGCCAGCAGAGCAGGGCGACAGTACATGAACACTGAAGCTTTCTTT	CASRAGRQYMNTEAFF
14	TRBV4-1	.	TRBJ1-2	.	TGCGCCAGCAGCCGGATGGACAGCTCCTATGGCTACACCTTC	CASSRMDSSYGYTF
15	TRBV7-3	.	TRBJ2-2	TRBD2	TGTGCCAGCAGCTTTGAAGCGGGAGGAGTCGGGGAGCTGTTTTTT	CASSFEAGGVGELFF
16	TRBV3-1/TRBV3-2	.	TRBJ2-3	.	TGTGCCAGCAGCGATACTAAAAAGCGGGGCACAGATACGCAGTATTTT	CASSDTKKRGTDTQYF
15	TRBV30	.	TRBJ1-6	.	TGTGCCTGGAGGGTTCGGACAGCGGGAAATTCACCCCTCCACTTT	CAWRVRTAGNSPLHF
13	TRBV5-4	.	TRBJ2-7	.	TGTGCCAGCAGCTTGGAAGTGCAGTCCGAGCAGTACTTC	CASSLEVQSEQYF
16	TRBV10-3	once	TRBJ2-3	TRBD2	TGTGCCATCAGTGAGTCAGGGACTAGCCTCACAGATACGCAGTATTTT	CAISESGTSLTDTQYF
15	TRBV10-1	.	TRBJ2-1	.	TGCGCCAGCAGTGATTCCCGACAGCCAAAAAATGAGCAGTTCTTC	CASSDSRQPKNEQFF
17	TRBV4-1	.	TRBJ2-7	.	TGCGCCAGCTCTCCAGGGTGGCAGGACGAAAAAAGCTACGAGCAGTACTTC	CASSPGWQDEKSYEQYF
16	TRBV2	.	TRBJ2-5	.	TGTGCCAGCAGTGGTCACAGACCCTCCTCCGAAGAGACCCAGTACTTC	CASSGHRPSSEETQYF
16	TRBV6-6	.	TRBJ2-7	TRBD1	TGTGCCAGCAGTGCGGACAGGGTGGCTACCCTTTTCGAGCAGTACTTC	CASSADRVATLFEQYF
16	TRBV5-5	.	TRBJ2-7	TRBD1	TGTGCCAGCAGCGCTATTCGACAGGGAAATCCTAGGGAGCAGTACTTC	CASSAIRQGNPREQYF
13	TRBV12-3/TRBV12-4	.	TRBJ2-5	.	TGTGCCAGCAGGTTACAGGTCGGAGAGACCCAGTACTTC	CASRLQVGETQYF
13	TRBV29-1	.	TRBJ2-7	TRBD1	TGCAGCGTTAACGGACAGGGGTCCTACGAGCAGTACTTC	CSVNGQGSYEQYF
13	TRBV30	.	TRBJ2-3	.	TGTGCCTGGAATCGGGATAGCACAGATACGCAGTATTTT	CAWNRDSTDTQYF
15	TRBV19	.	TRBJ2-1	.	TGTGCCAGTAGTATTTGGGGGGGCGAATACAATGAGCAGTTCTTC	CASSIWGGEYNEQFF
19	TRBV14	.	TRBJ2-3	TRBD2	TGTGCCAGCAGCCAAGAACGACTAGCGGGAGTGATTTTTACAGATACGCAGTATTTT	CASSQERLAGVIFTDTQYF
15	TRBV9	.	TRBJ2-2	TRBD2	TGTGCCAGCAGCGGGCTAGCGGGAATGGGCGGGGAGCTGTTTTTT	CASSGLAGMGGELFF
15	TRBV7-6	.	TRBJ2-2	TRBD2	TGTGCCAGCAGCTCCGTAGCGGGTAACACCGGGGAGCTGTTTTTT	CASSSVAGNTGELFF
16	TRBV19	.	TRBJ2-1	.	TGTGCCAGTAGTATCGCGCAGCGGTCCTCCTACAATGAGCAGTTCTTC	CASSIAQRSSYNEQFF
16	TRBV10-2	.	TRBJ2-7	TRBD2	TGCGCCAGCAGTGAGAGAGTACTAGCGGGAGCGTCCGAGCAGTACTTC	CASSERVLAGASEQYF
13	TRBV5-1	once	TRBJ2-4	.	TGCGCCAGCAGCCCAGCCTCCGGGGACATTCAGTACTTC	CASSPASGDIQYF
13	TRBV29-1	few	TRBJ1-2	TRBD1	TGCAGCGTTGAAGGGGGACAGGGCACATCGGTAGCCTTC	CSVEGGQGTSVAF
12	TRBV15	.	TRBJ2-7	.	TGTGCCACCAGAGGGGACTCCTACGAGCAGTACTTC	CATRGDSYEQYF
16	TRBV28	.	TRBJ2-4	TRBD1	TGTGCCAGCAGTTTATACTCACAGGGGCATTGGAACATTCAGTACTTC	CASSLYSQGHWNIQYF
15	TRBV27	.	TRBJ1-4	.	TGTGCCAGCAGTCCTGGACAGTACACGAATGAAAAACTGTTTTTT	CASSPGQYTNEKLFF
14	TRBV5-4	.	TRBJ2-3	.	TGTGCCAGCAGCTTGCGGTTAGCGTCAGATACGCAGTATTTT	CASSLRLASDTQYF
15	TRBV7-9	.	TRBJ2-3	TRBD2	TGTGCCAGCAGCTTAGCGGGAGGGCCGACAGATACGCAGTATTTT	CASSLAGGPTDTQYF
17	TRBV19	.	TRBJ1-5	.	TGTGCCAGTAGTATCGGGTGGGGGCGAACTGGTGATCAGCCCCAGCATTTT	CASSIGWGRTGDQPQHF
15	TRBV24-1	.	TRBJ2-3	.	TGTGCCACCAGTGTCATTCGGGGGAGCACAGATACGCAGTATTTT	CATSVIRGSTDTQYF
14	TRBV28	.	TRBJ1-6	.	TGTGCCAGCAGTTTCGCGGATCGAAATTCACCCCTCCACTTT	CASSFADRNSPLHF
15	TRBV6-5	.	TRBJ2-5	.	TGTGCCAGCAGTTACTCGAGAGGGGGGGGAGAGACCCAGTACTTC	CASSYSRGGGETQYF
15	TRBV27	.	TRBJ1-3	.	TGTGCCAGCAGTTTCCGCAGGGGCTCTGGAAACACCATATATTTT	CASSFRRGSGNTIYF
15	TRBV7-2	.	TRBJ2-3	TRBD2	TGTGCCAGCAGCCCAGCGGGAGCAGCAGGAGATACGCAGTATTTT	CASSPAGAAGDTQYF
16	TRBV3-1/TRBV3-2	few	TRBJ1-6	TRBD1	TGTGCCAGCAGCCAAAGACTGGAGGACAGGTATTCACCCCTCCACTTT	CASSQRLEDRYSPLHF
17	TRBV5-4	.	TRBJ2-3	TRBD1	TGTGCCAGCAGCTTGACCCCGCAGGGGGCTGGGACAGATACGCAGTATTTT	CASSLTPQGAGTDTQYF